What follows are 28 T cell receptor beta chains derived from one specimen sequenced in a study of shared clonotypes between healthy human individuals. Here immunoSEQ multiplex PCR was the method, and the copy in TCRdb shows in-frame clones only, minus some. In the table there are 1.5 million to 1.9 million clones, approximately 98% of which are singletons. Material: naive CD4+ T cells sorted from blood. Sample subset: CD45RA+ positively selected. The receptor source for this set is a young man in good health.

The chain employs TRBV29-1 and TRBJ2-1; D is perhaps TRBD1 (6 bases). V was clipped by 8 bases and J by 7 bases, with 15 bases between them. Germline CDR1 is SQVTM and CDR2 is ANQGSEA. This CDR3 contains 12 residues. The CDR3 reads CSIRQVVNEQFF. The CDR3 region has the DNA TGCAGCATCCGACAGGTGGTGAATGAGCAGTTCTTC.

The rearrangement joins TRBV5-4 to TRBJ2-2; D not certain. This CDR3 has 15 residues. V shed 0 bases and J shed 6 bases, with 12 bases lying between them. The germline CDR1 and CDR2 sequences are SGHNT and YYREEE (reference sequence). The chain's CDR3 is CASSLAHTQSGELFF. The CDR3 DNA follows: TGTGCCAGCAGCTTGGCCCATACCCAGTCCGGGGAGCTGTTTTTT.

The chain has TRBV7-9 and TRBJ2-2; TRBD2 aligns across 13 bases. This CDR3 contains 18 residues. The germline V gene encodes CDR1 SEHNR and CDR2 FQNEAQ (reference sequence). Losses at the gene ends were 5 bases for V and 3 bases for J; bases not matched to a gene: 9. As DNA, the CDR3 is TGTGCCAGCAGCAAACCGGGACTAGCGGGACCTTACACCGGGGAGCTGTTTTTT. Its translation: CASSKPGLAGPYTGELFF.

This chain links TRBV6-5 with TRBJ1-4, with D possibly matching TRBD1 (5 bases). The CDR3 is 15 residues long. Germline V CDR1 and CDR2: MNHEY, SVGAGI. V lost 0 bases and J 6 bases, leaving 11 bases between the germline ends. The CDR3 sequence: CASSYSGHRDEKLFF. The CDR3 region has the DNA TGTGCCAGCAGTTACTCTGGACATAGGGATGAAAAACTGTTTTTT.

The chain uses TRBV6-5 and TRBJ1-5, with a weak D call TRBD1 (6 bases). Deletions cut 6 bases from V and 6 bases from J, with 9 bases between. There are 12 residues in the CDR3. Germline assignment: CDR1 MNHEY and CDR2 SVGAGI. CDR3 amino acids: CASRTGIQPQHF. CDR3 DNA sequence: TGTGCCAGCAGAACAGGGATTCAGCCCCAGCATTTT.

On this clone: The same CDR3 arises from other DNA sequences in this sample as well. This chain uses TRBV6-1 with TRBJ1-5; no clear D gene. Germline V gene lookup returns CDR1 MNHNS and CDR2 SASEGT. CDR3 length equals 14 residues. Trimming pared 3 bases from V and 2 bases from J, leaving 8 bases between. In DNA form, the CDR3 reads TGTGCCAGCAGTGAGCAGAAGGGCAATCAGCCCCAGCATTTT. This encodes CASSEQKGNQPQHF.

V usage is TRBV18 and J usage is TRBJ2-3; 7 positions agree with TRBD2. The CDR3 loop spans 14 amino acids. The germline CDR1 and CDR2 sequences are KGHSH and LQKENI. Trimming removed 8 bases from V and 3 bases from J; junction bases left unmatched: 8. Written as DNA, the CDR3 is TGTGCCAGCCGTACGGGAGGAGGGACAGATACGCAGTATTTT. Amino acids: CASRTGGGTDTQYF.

The chain links TRBV27 to TRBJ2-7; D might be TRBD1 or TRBD2, each matching 5 bases. The V end was cut by 2 bases, the J end by 3 bases, with 14 bases between. CDR3 length equals 15 residues. Germline-derived CDR1 and CDR2 are MNHEY and SMNVEV (reference sequence). The CDR3 sequence is CASSLRGILFYEQYF. As DNA, the CDR3 is TGTGCCAGCAGTTTACGGGGCATCCTATTCTACGAGCAGTACTTC.

V usage is TRBV9 and J usage is TRBJ2-1, with D perhaps matching TRBD2 (5 bases). There are 15 residues in the CDR3. V was pared by 2 bases and J by 2 bases, with 11 bases between. Germline CDR1 and CDR2: SGDLS and YYNGEE. CDR3 sequence (DNA): TGTGCCAGCAGCGTCGAAGCGGACCCCTACAATGAGCAGTTCTTC. This sequence encodes CASSVEADPYNEQFF.

This sequence joins TRBV5-6 and TRBJ2-1; D uncertain. Germline lookup yields CDR1 SGHDT and CDR2 YYEEEE. Deletions cut 6 bases from V and 5 bases from J, with 18 bases between. The CDR3 runs 15 residues. CDR3 protein: CASNQVGSFHNEQFF. The CDR3 DNA reads as TGTGCCAGCAATCAAGTTGGTTCCTTCCACAATGAGCAGTTCTTC.

In nucleotides, the CDR3 is TGTGCCTGGAGCAGGGAGAGCTACACCTTC. The encoded protein is CAWSRESYTF. This chain links TRBV30 with TRBJ1-2; tentative D call: TRBD1 (5 bases). The CDR3 length is 10 residues. The germline CDR1 and CDR2 sequences are GTSNPN and SVGIG (reference sequence). Trimming stripped 3 bases from V and 9 bases from J, with 8 bases between.

The chain employs TRBV19 and TRBJ2-7; D possibly corresponds to TRBD2 (6 bases). The V end was cut by 6 bases, the J end by 0 bases, with 18 bases between. From germline, CDR1 is LNHDA and CDR2 SQIVND (reference sequence). The length of the CDR3 is 16 residues. The CDR3 DNA is TGTGCCAGTAGCAGGTTCTCGCGGGGCCTCTCCTACGAGCAGTACTTC. Residues: CASSRFSRGLSYEQYF.

V is TRBV27 and J is TRBJ2-7, with 8 nucleotides matching TRBD2. Trimming took 0 bases from V and 2 from J; bases not matched to a gene: 3. Germline CDR1 is MNHEY and CDR2 is SMNVEV (reference sequence). The CDR3 length is 15 residues. DNA of the CDR3: TGTGCCAGCAGTTTATCAACTAGCGGAACCTACGAGCAGTACTTC. It yields the protein CASSLSTSGTYEQYF.

The chain combines TRBV11-1 with TRBJ1-5, with 9 bases identical to TRBD1. The CDR3 sequence is 14 residues long. Germline CDR1 and CDR2: SGHAT and FQDESV (reference sequence). The V segment lost 5 bases and the J segment 7 bases; nucleotides outside the gene matches: 6. The CDR3 is CASSPRDRDQPQHF. The CDR3, as DNA: TGTGCCAGCAGCCCCCGGGACAGGGACCAGCCCCAGCATTTT.

The chain couples TRBV11-3 to TRBJ2-1; D gene uncertain. The ends were cut back, 0 bases at V and 8 bases at J, with 8 bases in the middle. Germline CDR1 reads SGHNT; CDR2 reads YENEEA. The CDR3 extends over 13 amino acids. CDR3 in DNA: TGTGCCAGCAGCTTAGAGACTGACGATGAGCAGTTCTTC. Translating gives CASSLETDDEQFF.

CDR3: CASSFPGRTYEAFF. Here the CDR3 DNA reads TGTGCCAGCAGTTTCCCCGGACGGACCTATGAAGCTTTCTTT. The rearrangement joins TRBV28 to TRBJ1-1; D gene ambiguous. V dropped 3 bases and J dropped 7 bases, with 15 bases sitting between them. CDR1 and CDR2 from the germline V gene are MDHEN and SYDVKM. The CDR3 is 14 amino acids.

The V and J genes are TRBV28 and TRBJ2-1; D gene unclear. Germline V gene sequence: CDR1 MDHEN, CDR2 SYDVKM. The CDR3 spans 11 residues. Trimming left V 6 bases short and J 8 bases short, with 8 bases between. CDR3 amino acids: CASRFHHEQFF. The CDR3 DNA reads as TGTGCCAGCAGGTTCCACCATGAGCAGTTCTTC. The variable domain in full, with the rest retrieved from reference TRBV28 and TRBJ2-1, is DVKVTQSSRYLVKRTGEKVFLECVQDMDHENMFWYRQDPGLGLRLIYFSYDVKMKEKGDIPEGYSVSREKKERFSLILESASTNQTSMYLCASRFHHEQFFGPGTRLTVL.

The genes are TRBV5-1 and TRBJ2-5, with a possible D match to TRBD1 (7 bases). Germline assignment: CDR1 SGHRS and CDR2 YFSETQ. The CDR3 loop spans 13 amino acids. V was clipped by 7 bases and J by 4 bases, with 14 bases between them. CDR3: CASESQGGETQYF. CDR3 nucleotides: TGCGCCAGCGAGTCCCAGGGGGGAGAGACCCAGTACTTC.

This clone was detected only once. The V call is TRBV6-6, the J call TRBJ2-7; TRBD1 aligns across 9 bases. V was clipped by 7 bases and J by 9 bases; unmatched bases: 13. CDR1 and CDR2 (germline): MNHNY, SVGAGI (reference sequence). The CDR3 is 14 residues long. The CDR3 sequence: CASKLGQGSPSQYF. The CDR3 nucleotides are TGTGCCAGCAAACTAGGACAGGGGTCTCCCTCGCAGTACTTC.

The rearrangement uses TRBV4-3 and TRBJ1-2, with TRBD1 identical over 8 bases. With V trimmed by 0 bases and J by 4 bases, 7 bases remained unmatched. Germline CDR1 and CDR2: LGHNA and YSLEER. The CDR3 runs to 16 residues. CDR3 amino acids: CASSQDETGAPYGYTF. The CDR3 bases are TGCGCCAGCAGCCAAGATGAGACAGGGGCACCCTATGGCTACACCTTC.

The CDR3 sequence is CASSVAPLYYNEQFF. CDR3 sequence (DNA): TGTGCCAGCAGCGTAGCCCCCCTGTACTACAATGAGCAGTTCTTC. The chain carries TRBV9 and TRBJ2-1, with D unresolved. The CDR3 covers 15 residues. V was clipped by 0 bases and J by 3 bases, with 10 bases between them. Per germline, CDR1 SGDLS and CDR2 YYNGEE.

The table lists this clone with a few counts. The chain joins TRBV9 to TRBJ1-4, with D possibly matching TRBD1 (6 bases). The CDR3 contains 15 residues. Trimming stripped 1 base from V and 6 bases from J, with 13 bases between. CDR1 is SGDLS, CDR2 YYNGEE, per germline. DNA for the CDR3: TGTGCCAGCAGCGTATGGGGGGCAGGTGATGAAAAACTGTTTTTT. Protein sequence: CASSVWGAGDEKLFF. Supplemented by reference TRBV9 and TRBJ1-4, the full variable domain reads DSGVTQTPKHLITATGQRVTLRCSPRSGDLSVYWYQQSLDQGLQFLIQYYNGEERAKGNILERFSAQQFPDLHSELNLSSLELGDSALYFCASSVWGAGDEKLFFGSGTQLSVL.

The genes are TRBV11-2 and TRBJ2-7, with D possibly being TRBD2 (6 bases). The V gene's germline CDR1 is SGHAT and CDR2 FQNNGV. The V gene lost 4 bases and the J gene lost 3 bases, with 13 bases spanning the gap. The CDR3 extends over 14 amino acids. CDR3 DNA: TGTGCCAGCAGCTCCTGGGGGGAGCTCTACGAGCAGTACTTC. Translated: CASSSWGELYEQYF.

This clone was counted a single time. V is TRBV7-9 and J is TRBJ2-7; no definite D call. The CDR3 sequence is 11 residues long. Trimming took 5 bases from V and 3 from J, leaving 5 bases between them. Germline V gene sequence: CDR1 SEHNR, CDR2 FQNEAQ (reference sequence). CDR3 loop: CASSIHYEQYF. The DNA of the CDR3 is TGTGCCAGCAGCATACACTACGAGCAGTACTTC.

The CDR3 is CASSRTGVPGELFF. In DNA form, the CDR3 reads TGCGCCAGCAGCCGGACAGGGGTACCCGGGGAGCTGTTTTTT. The rearrangement uses TRBV10-1 and TRBJ2-2, with 9 bases identical to TRBD1. CDR1 and CDR2 from the germline V gene are WNHNN and SYGVQD (reference sequence). The length of the CDR3 is 14 residues. V trimming: 6 bases; J trimming: 6 bases; junction bases outside the gene matches: 5.

The rearrangement links TRBV5-1 to TRBJ2-5, with TRBD2 matching over 8 bases. The germline gives CDR1 SGHRS, CDR2 YFSETQ. This CDR3 spans 16 amino acids. The J segment lost 2 bases and the V segment lost 4 bases, leaving 10 bases of the junction unmatched. The CDR3 reads CASSSGGSLGQETQYF. DNA for the CDR3: TGCGCCAGCAGCAGCGGGGGTTCCTTAGGACAAGAGACCCAGTACTTC.

The chain combines TRBV6-1 with TRBJ2-3; 10 positions match TRBD1. Germline CDR1 and CDR2: MNHNS and SASEGT. Trimming removed 10 bases from V and 4 bases from J; junction bases left unmatched: 8. The CDR3 extends over 14 amino acids. DNA of the CDR3: TGTGCCACGGCGGACAGGGGGATCGCAGATACGCAGTATTTT. Translating gives CATADRGIADTQYF.

The chain has TRBV2 and TRBJ2-3; D is possibly TRBD1 (5 bases). This CDR3 spans 13 amino acids. V shed 5 bases and J shed 4 bases, with 10 bases lying between them. Germline-derived CDR1 and CDR2 are SNHLY and FYNNEI. This chain's CDR3 is CASSPGNPDTQYF. Written as DNA, the CDR3 is TGTGCCAGCAGTCCAGGGAACCCAGATACGCAGTATTTT.